This TCR beta chain was profiled in a study of cytomegalovirus exposure and HLA in healthy donors. Study in general: Roughly 92 million unique TCRs, all from HLA-typed donors, were included in an early release of the data. Whole-study findings and limits: The study listed approximately 170 cytomegalovirus-associated TCR beta chains.

The CDR3 loop spans 13 amino acids. The V and J ends lost 5 bases and 11 bases respectively, with 16 bases between them. The germline V gene encodes CDR1 KGHSH and CDR2 LQKENI. On this clone itself: No antigen is known for it.

Both 60 Vbeta primers and 13 Jbeta primers went into the PCR. Clones were read by immunoSEQ multiplex PCR, and TCRdb kept only the in-frame ones, dropping some. The table shows 100,000 to 150,000 clones, with over 9.5% occurring only once. The sample consisted of PBMCs. The TCR sequence derives from a woman aged 18-30 years in good health and CMV-seropositive. The chain employs TRBV18 and TRBJ1-5; D unclear. The chain's CDR3 is CASSAHSGWTQHF. The CDR3 coding sequence is TGTGCCAGCTCAGCCCACTCGGGGTGGACCCAGCATTTT. Looking up the rest from reference TRBV18 and TRBJ1-5 gives the full variable domain: NAGVMQNPRHLVRRRGQEARLRCSPMKGHSHVYWYRQLPEEGLKFMVYLQKENIIDESGMPKERFSAEFPKEGPSILRIQQVVRGDSAAYFCASSAHSGWTQHFGDGTRLSIL.